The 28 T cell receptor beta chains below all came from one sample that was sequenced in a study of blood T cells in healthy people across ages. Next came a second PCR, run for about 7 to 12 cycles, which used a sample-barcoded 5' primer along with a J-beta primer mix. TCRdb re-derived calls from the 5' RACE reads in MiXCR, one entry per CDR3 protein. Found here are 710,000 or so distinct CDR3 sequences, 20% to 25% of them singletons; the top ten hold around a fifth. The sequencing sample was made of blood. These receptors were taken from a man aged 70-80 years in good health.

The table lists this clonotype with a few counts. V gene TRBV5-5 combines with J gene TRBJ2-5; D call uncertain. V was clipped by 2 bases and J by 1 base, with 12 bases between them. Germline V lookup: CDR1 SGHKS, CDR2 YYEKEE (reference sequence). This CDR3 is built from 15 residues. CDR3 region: CASSFFQDLQETQYF. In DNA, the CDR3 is TGTGCCAGCAGCTTTTTTCAGGACCTCCAAGAGACCCAGTACTTC. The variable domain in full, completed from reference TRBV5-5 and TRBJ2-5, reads DAGVTQSPTHLIKTRGQQVTLRCSPISGHKSVSWYQQVLGQGPQFIFQYYEKEERGRGNFPDRFSARQFPNYSSELNVNALLLGDSALYLCASSFFQDLQETQYFGPGTRLLVL.

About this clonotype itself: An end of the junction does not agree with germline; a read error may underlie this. This CDR3 is CASSPDPSGNTTYF. CDR3 sequence (DNA): TGTGCCAGCAGTCCTGACCCCTCTGGAAACACCACATATTTT. The V gene is TRBV12-3 or TRBV12-4, the J gene TRBJ1-3, with unresolved D. The CDR3 is 14 residues long.

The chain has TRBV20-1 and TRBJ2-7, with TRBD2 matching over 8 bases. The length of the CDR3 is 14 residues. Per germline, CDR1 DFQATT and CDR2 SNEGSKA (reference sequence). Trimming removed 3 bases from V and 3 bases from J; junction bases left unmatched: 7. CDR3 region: CSASASGSFYEQYV. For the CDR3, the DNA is TGCAGTGCTAGTGCGAGCGGGAGTTTCTACGAGCAGTACGTC.

DNA for the CDR3: TGTGCCAGCGCGATCCGGGACCTTGGCGGGGAGCTGTTTTTT. Translation: CASAIRDLGGELFF. The chain carries TRBV7-8 and TRBJ2-2; D is tentatively TRBD1 or TRBD2 (5 bases each). V lost 8 bases, J lost 7 bases, and 17 bases lay in between. CDR1 is SGHVS and CDR2 is FQNEAQ in the germline V gene. The CDR3 has 14 residues.

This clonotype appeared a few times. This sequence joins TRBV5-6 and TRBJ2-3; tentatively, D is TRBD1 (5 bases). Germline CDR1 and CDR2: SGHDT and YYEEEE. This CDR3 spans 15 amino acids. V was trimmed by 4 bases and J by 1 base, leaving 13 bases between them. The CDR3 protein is CASSPEWGGTDTQYF. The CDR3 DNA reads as TGTGCCAGCAGCCCGGAGTGGGGCGGCACAGATACGCAGTATTTT. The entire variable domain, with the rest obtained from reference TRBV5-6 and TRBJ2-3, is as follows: DAGVTQSPTHLIKTRGQQVTLRCSPKSGHDTVSWYQQALGQGPQFIFQYYEEEERQRGNFPDRFSGHQFPNYSSELNVNALLLGDSALYLCASSPEWGGTDTQYFGPGTRLTVL.

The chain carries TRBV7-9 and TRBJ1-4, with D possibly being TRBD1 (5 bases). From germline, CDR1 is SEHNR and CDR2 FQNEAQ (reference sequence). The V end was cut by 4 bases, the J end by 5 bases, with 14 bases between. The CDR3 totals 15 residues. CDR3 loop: CASSSTTVLNEKLFF. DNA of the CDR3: TGTGCCAGCAGCTCGACGACAGTGTTAAATGAAAAACTGTTTTTT.

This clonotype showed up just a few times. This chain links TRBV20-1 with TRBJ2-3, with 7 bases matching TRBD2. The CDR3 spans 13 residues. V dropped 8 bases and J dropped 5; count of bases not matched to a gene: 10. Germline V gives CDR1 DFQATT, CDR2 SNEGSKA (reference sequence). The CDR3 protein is CSPQRGGVDTQYF. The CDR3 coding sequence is TGCAGTCCCCAGCGGGGAGGGGTAGATACGCAGTATTTT.

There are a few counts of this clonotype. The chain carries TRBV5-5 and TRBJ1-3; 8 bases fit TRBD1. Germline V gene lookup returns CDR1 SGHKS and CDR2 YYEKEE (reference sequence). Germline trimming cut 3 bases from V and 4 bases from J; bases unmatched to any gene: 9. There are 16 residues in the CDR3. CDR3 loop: CASSSHGQGRGNTIYF. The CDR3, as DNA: TGTGCCAGCAGCTCTCATGGACAGGGAAGAGGAAACACCATATATTTT. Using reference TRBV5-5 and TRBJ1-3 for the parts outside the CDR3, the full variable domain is DAGVTQSPTHLIKTRGQQVTLRCSPISGHKSVSWYQQVLGQGPQFIFQYYEKEERGRGNFPDRFSARQFPNYSSELNVNALLLGDSALYLCASSSHGQGRGNTIYFGEGSWLTVV.

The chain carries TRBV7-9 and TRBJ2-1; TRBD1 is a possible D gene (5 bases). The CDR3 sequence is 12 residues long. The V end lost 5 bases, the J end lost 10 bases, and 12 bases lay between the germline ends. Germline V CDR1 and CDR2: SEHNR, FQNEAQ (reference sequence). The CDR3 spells CASSATGAEQFF. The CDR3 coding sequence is TGTGCCAGCAGCGCAACAGGCGCCGAGCAGTTCTTC.

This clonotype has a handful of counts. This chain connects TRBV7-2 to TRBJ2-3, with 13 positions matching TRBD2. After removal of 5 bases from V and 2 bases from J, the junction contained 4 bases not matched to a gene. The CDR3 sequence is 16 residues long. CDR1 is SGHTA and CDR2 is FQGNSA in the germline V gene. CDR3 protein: CASSPGTSGVTDTQYF. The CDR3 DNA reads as TGTGCCAGCAGCCCCGGGACTAGCGGGGTCACAGATACGCAGTATTTT.

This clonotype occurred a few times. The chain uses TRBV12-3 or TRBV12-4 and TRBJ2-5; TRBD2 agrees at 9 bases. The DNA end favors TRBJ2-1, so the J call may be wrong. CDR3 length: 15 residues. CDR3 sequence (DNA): TGTGCCAGCAGTTCCCAGCGGGGGGCAGACAATGAGCAGTTCTTC. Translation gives CASSSQRGADNEQFF.

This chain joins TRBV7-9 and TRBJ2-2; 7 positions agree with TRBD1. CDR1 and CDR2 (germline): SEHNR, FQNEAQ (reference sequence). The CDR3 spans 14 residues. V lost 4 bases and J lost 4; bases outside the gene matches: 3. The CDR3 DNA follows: TGTGCCAGCAGCTCAGGGACAGCCACCGGGGAGCTGTTTTTT. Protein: CASSSGTATGELFF.

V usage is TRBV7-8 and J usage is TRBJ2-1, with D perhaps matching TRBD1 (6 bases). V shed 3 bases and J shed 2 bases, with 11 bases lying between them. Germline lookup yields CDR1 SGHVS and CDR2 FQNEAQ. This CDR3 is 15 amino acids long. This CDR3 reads CASSFPGHPYNEQFF. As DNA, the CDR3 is TGTGCCAGCAGCTTCCCGGGACACCCCTACAATGAGCAGTTCTTC.

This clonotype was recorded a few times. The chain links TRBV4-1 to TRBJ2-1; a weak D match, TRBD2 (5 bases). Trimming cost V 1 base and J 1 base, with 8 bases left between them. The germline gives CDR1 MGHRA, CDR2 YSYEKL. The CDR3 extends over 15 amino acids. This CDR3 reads CASSQALGSYNEQFF. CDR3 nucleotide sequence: TGCGCCAGCAGCCAAGCACTAGGGTCCTACAATGAGCAGTTCTTC.

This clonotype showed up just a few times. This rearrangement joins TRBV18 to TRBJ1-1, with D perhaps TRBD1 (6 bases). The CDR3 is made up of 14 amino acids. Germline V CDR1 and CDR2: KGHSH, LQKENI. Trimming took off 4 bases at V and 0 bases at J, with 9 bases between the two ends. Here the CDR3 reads CASSQGHLNTEAFF. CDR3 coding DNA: TGTGCCAGCTCACAGGGACACCTGAACACTGAAGCTTTCTTT.

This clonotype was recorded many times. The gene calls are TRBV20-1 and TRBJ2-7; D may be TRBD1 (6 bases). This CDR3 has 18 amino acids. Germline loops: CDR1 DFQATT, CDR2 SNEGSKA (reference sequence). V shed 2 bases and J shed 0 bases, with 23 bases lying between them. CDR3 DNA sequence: TGCAGTGCTAGATCCACTACCGGGACATCCACTTTCTCCTACGAGCAGTACTTC. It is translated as CSARSTTGTSTFSYEQYF.

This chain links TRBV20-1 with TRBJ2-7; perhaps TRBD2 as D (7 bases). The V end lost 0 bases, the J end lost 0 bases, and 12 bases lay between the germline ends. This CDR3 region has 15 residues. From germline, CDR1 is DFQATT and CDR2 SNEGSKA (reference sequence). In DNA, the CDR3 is TGCAGTGCTAGAGATGGGGCGGGGGCCTCCTACGAGCAGTACTTC. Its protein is CSARDGAGASYEQYF.

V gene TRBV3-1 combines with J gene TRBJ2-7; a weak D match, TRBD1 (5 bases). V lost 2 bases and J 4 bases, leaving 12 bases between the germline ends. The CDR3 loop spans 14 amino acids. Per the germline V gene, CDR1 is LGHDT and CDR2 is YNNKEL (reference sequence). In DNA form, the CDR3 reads TGTGCCAGCAGCCAAAGACAGACTCCTTACGAGCAGTACTTC. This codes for CASSQRQTPYEQYF.

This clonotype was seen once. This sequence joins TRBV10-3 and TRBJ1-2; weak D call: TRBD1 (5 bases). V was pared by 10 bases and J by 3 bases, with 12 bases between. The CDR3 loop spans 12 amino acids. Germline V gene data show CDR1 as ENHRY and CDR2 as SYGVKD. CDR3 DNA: TGTGCCACCAGAGAAGGGGACTATGGCTACACCTTC. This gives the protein CATREGDYGYTF.

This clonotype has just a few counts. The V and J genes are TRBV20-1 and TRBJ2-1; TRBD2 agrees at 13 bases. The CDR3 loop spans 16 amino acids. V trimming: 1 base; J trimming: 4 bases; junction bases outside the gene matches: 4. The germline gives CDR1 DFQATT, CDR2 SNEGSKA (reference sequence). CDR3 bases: TGCAGTGCTAGAGGGACTAGCGGGAGAGGGTACAATGAGCAGTTCTTC. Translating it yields CSARGTSGRGYNEQFF.

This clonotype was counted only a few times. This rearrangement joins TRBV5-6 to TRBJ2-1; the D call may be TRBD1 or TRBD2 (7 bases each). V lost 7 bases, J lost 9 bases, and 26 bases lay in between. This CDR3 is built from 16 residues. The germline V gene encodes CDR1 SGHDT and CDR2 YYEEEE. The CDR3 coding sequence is TGTGCCAGCCAGGGGGGCAGCTGGACTAGTAGCGGTGAGCAGTTCTTC. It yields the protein CASQGGSWTSSGEQFF.

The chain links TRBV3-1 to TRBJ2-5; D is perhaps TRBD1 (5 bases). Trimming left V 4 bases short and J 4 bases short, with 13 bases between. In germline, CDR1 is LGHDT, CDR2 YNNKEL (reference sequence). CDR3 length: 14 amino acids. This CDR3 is CASSPYLRAETQYF. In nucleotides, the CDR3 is TGTGCCAGCAGCCCCTACCTCAGGGCAGAGACCCAGTACTTC.

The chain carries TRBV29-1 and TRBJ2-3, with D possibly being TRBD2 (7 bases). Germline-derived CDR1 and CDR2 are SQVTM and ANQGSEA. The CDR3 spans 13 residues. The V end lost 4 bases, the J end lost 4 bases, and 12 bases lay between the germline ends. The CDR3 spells CSVVRGGSDTQYF. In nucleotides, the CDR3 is TGCAGCGTTGTAAGGGGGGGCTCAGATACGCAGTATTTT.

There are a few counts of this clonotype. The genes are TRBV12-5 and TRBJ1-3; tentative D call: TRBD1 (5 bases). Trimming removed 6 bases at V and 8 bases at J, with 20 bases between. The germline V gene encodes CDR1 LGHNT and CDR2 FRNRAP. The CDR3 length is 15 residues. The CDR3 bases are TGTGCTAGTGGCCTGGACGGAGCGAGGGGAGACACCATATATTTT. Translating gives CASGLDGARGDTIYF.

CDR3 DNA sequence: TGCAGTGCCCTCTCAGTAGGGGGCACAGATACGCAGTATTTT. It yields the protein CSALSVGGTDTQYF. The chain couples TRBV20-1 to TRBJ2-3; possible D gene TRBD1, 5 bases. The germline CDR1 and CDR2 sequences are DFQATT and SNEGSKA (reference sequence). Trimming stripped 6 bases from V and 1 base from J, with 14 bases between. The CDR3 extends over 14 amino acids.

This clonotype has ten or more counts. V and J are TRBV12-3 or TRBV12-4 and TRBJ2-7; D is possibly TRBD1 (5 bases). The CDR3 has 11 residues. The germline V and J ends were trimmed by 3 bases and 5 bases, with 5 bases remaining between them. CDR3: CASSLGHEQYF. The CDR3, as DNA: TGTGCCAGCAGTTTGGGGCACGAGCAGTACTTC.

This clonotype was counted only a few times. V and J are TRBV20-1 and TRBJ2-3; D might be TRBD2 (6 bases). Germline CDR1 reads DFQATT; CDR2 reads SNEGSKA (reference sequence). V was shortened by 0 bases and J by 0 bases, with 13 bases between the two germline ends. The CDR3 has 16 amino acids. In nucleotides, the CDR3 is TGCAGTGCTAGAGATCCCTCCGCGGGAAGCACAGATACGCAGTATTTT. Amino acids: CSARDPSAGSTDTQYF.

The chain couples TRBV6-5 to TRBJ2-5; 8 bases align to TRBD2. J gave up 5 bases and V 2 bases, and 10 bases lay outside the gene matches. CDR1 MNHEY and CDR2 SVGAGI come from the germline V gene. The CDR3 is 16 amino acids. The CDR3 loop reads CASSYTPGLEGETQYF. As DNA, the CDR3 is TGTGCCAGCAGTTACACACCGGGACTAGAAGGGGAGACCCAGTACTTC.